This entry lists 31 T cell receptor beta chains sequenced from one sample in a study of blood T cell repertoires in COVID-19. The method was immunoSEQ multiplex PCR; TCRdb's version includes in-frame clones alone and lacks a portion of them. In the table there are 55,000 to 65,000 clones, about 90% of which are singletons. Sequencing used peripheral blood. The receptors shown here come from a man aged 60 to 69 with active or convalescent COVID-19.

This clone was observed once. The chain uses TRBV15 and TRBJ1-3, with 10 bases fitting TRBD1. V shed 2 bases and J 8 bases; nucleotides not matched to a gene: 3. This CDR3 has 14 amino acids. Germline-derived CDR1 and CDR2 are LNHNV and YYDKDF (reference sequence). The CDR3 sequence is CATSRRQGADTIYF. The CDR3 coding sequence is TGTGCCACCAGCAGACGACAGGGGGCTGACACCATATATTTT.

The J gene is TRBJ2-3, the V gene TRBV3-1 (or the pseudogene TRBV3-2); 13 nucleotides line up with TRBD2. Germline values: CDR1 LGHDT, CDR2 YNNKEL (reference sequence). The CDR3 extends over 16 amino acids. Trimming at V came to 5 bases and at J to 2 bases, leaving 4 bases not matched to a gene. The DNA for the CDR3 is TGTGCCAGCAGCTTCGGACTAGCGGGGGCCACAGATACGCAGTATTTT. Protein product: CASSFGLAGATDTQYF.

This clone appeared a few times. The CDR3 region is CASSQALRTSAGVEQFF. In DNA form, the CDR3 reads TGTGCCAGCAGCCAAGCCCTCAGGACTAGCGCAGGAGTTGAGCAGTTCTTC. The V gene is TRBV4-2, the J gene TRBJ2-1, with 9 bases identical to TRBD2. This CDR3 spans 17 amino acids. The V gene end was trimmed by 1 base and the J gene end by 9 bases; junction bases not matched to a gene: 13. Germline assignment: CDR1 LGHNA and CDR2 YNFKEQ.

J is TRBJ2-3 and V is TRBV11-3; 9 nucleotides match TRBD2. Germline trimming cut 5 bases from V and 4 bases from J; bases unmatched to any gene: 7. CDR3 length: 15 amino acids. CDR1 SGHNT and CDR2 YENEEA come from the germline V gene. In DNA, the CDR3 is TGTGCCAGCAGCCCACCGGGACTAGCCGCAGATACGCAGTATTTT. It codes for CASSPPGLAADTQYF.

The chain carries TRBV3-1 (or the pseudogene TRBV3-2) and TRBJ1-1, with D hard to call. Germline values: CDR1 LGHDT, CDR2 YNNKEL (reference sequence). The CDR3 loop spans 11 amino acids. V shed 0 bases and J shed 7 bases, with 3 bases lying between them. The CDR3 DNA reads as TGTGCCAGCAGCCAAGATATTGAAGCTTTCTTT. This gives the protein CASSQDIEAFF.

This chain joins TRBV6-5 and TRBJ1-5; D is perhaps TRBD1 (5 bases). Trimming pared 0 bases from V and 15 bases from J, leaving 18 bases between. The CDR3 covers 14 residues. In germline, CDR1 is MNHEY, CDR2 SVGAGI. CDR3 DNA sequence: TGTGCCAGCAGTTACTCTGGGCAGGGCGGTTTAGTGCATTTT. Translation: CASSYSGQGGLVHF.

This clone was detected only once. The J gene is TRBJ2-7, the V gene TRBV19; D may be TRBD1 (5 bases). Trimming removed 9 bases at V and 3 bases at J, with 15 bases between. CDR3 length: 13 amino acids. In germline, CDR1 is LNHDA, CDR2 SQIVND (reference sequence). The CDR3 region has the DNA TGTGCCAGCCGCAAGGACGGACACTACGAGCAGTACTTC. Its protein product is CASRKDGHYEQYF. Full variable domain (rest looked up from reference TRBV19 and TRBJ2-7): DGGITQSPKYLFRKEGQNVTLSCEQNLNHDAMYWYRQDPGQGLRLIYYSQIVNDFQKGDIAEGYSVSREKKESFPLTVTSAQKNPTAFYLCASRKDGHYEQYFGPGTRLTVT.

The chain is built from TRBV7-8 and TRBJ1-1; 7 bases map to TRBD1. The CDR3 has 13 residues. The germline V gene has CDR1 SGHVS and CDR2 FQNEAQ. V was clipped by 5 bases and J by 5 bases; unmatched bases: 5. The CDR3 DNA is TGTGCCAGCAGCCCAGGGGGATGGACTGAAGCTTTCTTT. Its protein is CASSPGGWTEAFF.

The chain couples TRBV23-1 to TRBJ2-7; D remains ambiguous. TRBV23-1 is given ORF status, its function remaining uncertain. The CDR3 totals 15 residues. V lost 0 bases and J 2 bases, leaving 11 bases between the germline ends. DNA for the CDR3: TGCGCCAGCAGTCAATCCTATTCCTCCCCCTACGAGCAGTACTTC. The encoded protein is CASSQSYSSPYEQYF.

This chain joins TRBV14 and TRBJ2-1; 9 bases are shared with TRBD2. Trimming cost V 3 bases and J 2 bases; bases outside gene matches: 2. The CDR3 covers 15 residues. CDR1 and CDR2 from the germline V gene are SGHDN and FVKESK. The CDR3 loop is CASSHIAGAYNEQFF. CDR3 coding DNA: TGTGCCAGCAGCCATATAGCGGGGGCCTACAATGAGCAGTTCTTC.

V is TRBV5-1 and J is TRBJ2-1, with 10 bases that match TRBD2. The V segment lost 0 bases and the J segment 7 bases; nucleotides outside the gene matches: 10. Looked up from germline, CDR1 is SGHRS and CDR2 is YFSETQ. The length of the CDR3 is 17 residues. For the CDR3, the DNA is TGCGCCAGCAGCTTGGCCGTGAGAGCGGGAGGGCCAAATGAGCAGTTCTTC. Translating gives CASSLAVRAGGPNEQFF.

This clone appeared a single time. The chain carries TRBV3-1 (or the pseudogene TRBV3-2) and TRBJ2-5; 8 nucleotides agree with TRBD2. This CDR3 contains 17 residues. Germline V lookup: CDR1 LGHDT, CDR2 YNNKEL (reference sequence). With 4 bases clipped from V and 5 bases from J, the junction kept 15 bases outside the gene matches. CDR3 sequence reads: CASSRTPTAGGGETQYF. Written as DNA, the CDR3 is TGTGCCAGCAGCCGTACCCCCACCGCGGGGGGCGGGGAGACCCAGTACTTC.

This clone was counted once. The chain joins TRBV15 to TRBJ2-5; perhaps TRBD2 as D (7 bases). Germline V gives CDR1 LNHNV, CDR2 YYDKDF (reference sequence). This CDR3 spans 16 amino acids. With 0 bases removed from V and 4 bases from J, the gap between germline ends came to 15 bases. CDR3 protein: CATSREGTRGAETQYF. CDR3 nucleotides: TGTGCCACCAGCAGAGAGGGCACCCGGGGGGCAGAGACCCAGTACTTC. Filled out from reference TRBV15 and TRBJ2-5, the complete variable domain reads DAMVIQNPRYQVTQFGKPVTLSCSQTLNHNVMYWYQQKSSQAPKLLFHYYDKDFNNEADTPDNFQSRRPNTSFCFLDIRSPGLGDTAMYLCATSREGTRGAETQYFGPGTRLLVL.

The chain is built from TRBV5-4 and TRBJ2-5; 7 bases match TRBD1. After removal of 5 bases from V and 5 bases from J, the junction contained 6 bases not matched to a gene. The CDR3 has 13 residues. Germline CDR1 and CDR2: SGHNT and YYREEE (reference sequence). In DNA form, the CDR3 reads TGTGCCAGCAGTCGACAGGGATCGGAGACCCAGTACTTC. Its translation is CASSRQGSETQYF.

The CDR3 nucleotides are TGTGCCAGCACCCCCGGACAGACCGGCAGCTATGGCTACACCTTC. This encodes CASTPGQTGSYGYTF. This chain connects TRBV6-5 to TRBJ1-2, with D possibly matching TRBD1 (6 bases). The CDR3 consists of 15 residues. The germline gives CDR1 MNHEY, CDR2 SVGAGI. V shed 7 bases and J shed 4 bases, with 19 bases lying between them.

The J gene is TRBJ2-6, the V gene TRBV14; the match to TRBD1 covers 8 bases. After removal of 4 bases from V and 5 bases from J, the junction contained 4 bases not matched to a gene. The germline CDR1 and CDR2 sequences are SGHDN and FVKESK. The length of the CDR3 is 15 residues. This chain's CDR3 is CASSPRTGWANVLTF. In nucleotides, the CDR3 is TGTGCCAGCAGCCCGCGGACAGGGTGGGCCAACGTCCTGACTTTC.

This chain uses TRBV11-2 with TRBJ2-5, with TRBD2 identical over 8 bases. Germline CDR1 and CDR2: SGHAT and FQNNGV. CDR3 length: 16 amino acids. J was trimmed by 5 bases and V by 4 bases; bases with no gene match: 12. CDR3 sequence (DNA): TGTGCCAGCAGCTCTCTTGGCGCGGGGGGCGGGGAGACCCAGTACTTC. Its protein product is CASSSLGAGGGETQYF.

The rearrangement links TRBV13 to TRBJ1-1; 7 bases agree with TRBD1. The V segment lost 3 bases and the J segment 4 bases; nucleotides outside the gene matches: 8. Germline V CDR1 and CDR2: PRHDT, FYEKMQ (reference sequence). CDR3 length equals 15 residues. CDR3 DNA: TGTGCCAGCAGCTTGCCAGGGGGTTTCGGCACTGAAGCTTTCTTT. Protein product: CASSLPGGFGTEAFF. Full variable domain (remainder filled in from reference TRBV13 and TRBJ1-1): AAGVIQSPRHLIKEKRETATLKCYPIPRHDTVYWYQQGPGQDPQFLISFYEKMQSDKGSIPDRFSAQQFSDYHSELNMSSLELGDSALYFCASSLPGGFGTEAFFGQGTRLTVV.

The V call is TRBV12-3 or TRBV12-4, the J call TRBJ2-7, with a weak D call TRBD2 (6 bases). The CDR3 is made up of 13 amino acids. The V and J ends lost 8 bases and 2 bases respectively, with 13 bases between them. The CDR3 sequence is CASSSGEPYEQYF. For the CDR3, the DNA is TGTGCCAGCTCCTCGGGGGAACCCTACGAGCAGTACTTC.

The chain has TRBV28 and TRBJ1-5; 7 bases align to TRBD1. Germline V gene data show CDR1 as MDHEN and CDR2 as SYDVKM. V shed 6 bases, J shed 5 bases, and the junction held 10 bases outside the gene matches. This CDR3 has 15 amino acids. The CDR3 nucleotides are TGTGCCAGCAGGACCACAGGGGCCCCCGATCAGCCCCAGCATTTT. Protein: CASRTTGAPDQPQHF.

The V and J genes are TRBV5-1 and TRBJ1-1, with D maybe TRBD1 (5 bases). V lost 4 bases to trimming and J lost 0 bases, with 13 bases between them. This CDR3 contains 15 residues. From germline, CDR1 is SGHRS and CDR2 YFSETQ. CDR3 nucleotides: TGCGCCAGCAGCAGACAGACAGACATGAACACTGAAGCTTTCTTT. Translation gives CASSRQTDMNTEAFF.

The chain carries TRBV5-1 and TRBJ1-1; 7 positions match TRBD1. The CDR3 runs to 16 residues. J lost 1 base, V lost 4 bases, and 10 bases had no gene match. CDR1 and CDR2 (germline): SGHRS, YFSETQ. The CDR3 is CASSAGTEFWNTEAFF. DNA of the CDR3: TGCGCCAGCAGCGCCGGGACAGAGTTTTGGAACACTGAAGCTTTCTTT.

The V and J genes are TRBV7-2 and TRBJ2-6; possible D gene TRBD2, 5 bases. Trimming removed 1 base at V and 3 bases at J, with 7 bases between. Germline V gives CDR1 SGHTA, CDR2 FQGNSA. The CDR3 runs to 15 residues. CDR3 region: CASSLGGYGANVLTF. The CDR3, as DNA: TGTGCCAGCAGCTTAGGAGGGTATGGGGCCAACGTCCTGACTTTC. The variable domain in full, completed from reference TRBV7-2 and TRBJ2-6, reads GAGVSQSPSNKVTEKGKDVELRCDPISGHTALYWYRQSLGQGLEFLIYFQGNSAPDKSGLPSDRFSAERTGGSVSTLTIQRTQQEDSAVYLCASSLGGYGANVLTFGAGSRLTVL.

The rearrangement joins TRBV29-1 to TRBJ1-1; D is possibly TRBD1 (5 bases). CDR1 is SQVTM, CDR2 ANQGSEA, per germline. There are 11 residues in the CDR3. The V end lost 4 bases, the J end lost 4 bases, and 7 bases lay between the germline ends. For the CDR3, the DNA is TGCAGCGTTGCAGGGATCACTGAAGCTTTCTTT. Its protein is CSVAGITEAFF.

The chain combines TRBV5-1 with TRBJ2-5; TRBD2 matches 7 bases. CDR1 is SGHRS and CDR2 is YFSETQ in the germline V gene. The length of the CDR3 is 14 residues. With 0 bases clipped from V and 5 bases from J, the junction kept 4 bases outside the gene matches. DNA for the CDR3: TGCGCCAGCAGCTTGGGACTAGCTGGGGAGACCCAGTACTTC. It translates to CASSLGLAGETQYF.

V usage is TRBV27 and J usage is TRBJ2-3, with a possible D match to TRBD2 (6 bases). Germline V CDR1 and CDR2: MNHEY, SMNVEV (reference sequence). The CDR3 covers 17 residues. Trimming stripped 8 bases from V and 0 bases from J, with 21 bases between. In DNA, the CDR3 is TGTGCCAGCTCCCTCCCCGACGGACTACTTAGCACAGATACGCAGTATTTT. This codes for CASSLPDGLLSTDTQYF.

The chain links TRBV9 to TRBJ2-3; possible D gene TRBD2, 6 bases. Looked up from germline, CDR1 is SGDLS and CDR2 is YYNGEE. The CDR3 consists of 16 residues. The ends were cut back, 0 bases at V and 2 bases at J, with 13 bases in the middle. The CDR3, as DNA: TGTGCCAGCAGCGTAGGGGTAGCGGCTCCCACAGATACGCAGTATTTT. Protein product: CASSVGVAAPTDTQYF.

The CDR3 here is CASSPTTILSTDTQYF. The CDR3 nucleotides read TGTGCCAGCAGTCCCACTACGATATTGAGCACAGATACGCAGTATTTT. The rearrangement joins TRBV28 to TRBJ2-3; D call uncertain. V gave up 5 bases and J gave up 0 bases, with 15 bases separating them. The CDR3 sequence is 16 residues long. From germline, CDR1 is MDHEN and CDR2 SYDVKM. The full variable domain, with the rest looked up from reference TRBV28 and TRBJ2-3, is DVKVTQSSRYLVKRTGEKVFLECVQDMDHENMFWYRQDPGLGLRLIYFSYDVKMKEKGDIPEGYSVSREKKERFSLILESASTNQTSMYLCASSPTTILSTDTQYFGPGTRLTVL.

This clone has a handful of counts. V is TRBV7-9 and J is TRBJ2-2; the D gene is possibly TRBD1 (5 bases). Germline V gene data show CDR1 as SEHNR and CDR2 as FQNEAQ (reference sequence). The CDR3 is made up of 17 amino acids. V shed 0 bases and J shed 1 base, with 12 bases lying between them. The CDR3 DNA is TGTGCCAGCAGCTTAGCTGGGCGACAGTGGAACACCGGGGAGCTGTTTTTT. As protein: CASSLAGRQWNTGELFF. Full variable domain (rest looked up from reference TRBV7-9 and TRBJ2-2): DTGVSQNPRHKITKRGQNVTFRCDPISEHNRLYWYRQTLGQGPEFLTYFQNEAQLEKSRLLSDRFSAERPKGSFSTLEIQRTEQGDSAMYLCASSLAGRQWNTGELFFGEGSRLTVL.

The chain carries TRBV3-1 (or the pseudogene TRBV3-2) and TRBJ1-2; 7 nucleotides agree with TRBD1. Germline CDR1 is LGHDT and CDR2 is YNNKEL (reference sequence). CDR3 size: 14 residues. V gave up 5 bases and J gave up 4 bases; unmatched junction bases: 7. Here the CDR3 DNA reads TGTGCCAGCAGCTATCGACAGGGCGGCTATGGCTACACCTTC. It encodes CASSYRQGGYGYTF.

This rearrangement joins TRBV29-1 to TRBJ1-3; D is unclear. Germline V gives CDR1 SQVTM, CDR2 ANQGSEA. Trimming took 5 bases from V and 2 from J, leaving 13 bases between them. The CDR3 totals 14 residues. The CDR3 sequence is CSVSETETGNTIYF. CDR3 DNA sequence: TGCAGCGTTTCGGAGACGGAAACTGGAAACACCATATATTTT.